The 14 T cell receptor beta chains presented below share a single source sample, sequenced in a study of CD8+ T cells in alopecia areata. Extracted RNA was reverse transcribed into cDNA, the sequencing template. Here immunoSEQ multiplex PCR was the method, and the copy in TCRdb shows in-frame clones only, minus some. The table shows 110,000 or so clones, with roughly two fifths occurring only once. Sample: CD4+ T cells sorted from blood. The receptors stem from a human donor with alopecia areata.

This clone came up a few times. The chain employs TRBV27 and TRBJ2-5, with TRBD1 matching 8 bases. The CDR3 runs to 12 residues. The J segment lost 5 bases and the V segment lost 10 bases, leaving 6 bases of the junction unmatched. Germline V gives CDR1 MNHEY, CDR2 SMNVEV (reference sequence). CDR3 DNA: TGTGCCACGCAGGGGGCAGCGGAGACCCAGTACTTC. Translating gives CATQGAAETQYF.

As regards this clone: At the DNA level, this CDR3 is encoded by other sequences in the same sample as well. V is TRBV30 and J is TRBJ2-3, with 8 bases fitting TRBD1. V shed 7 bases and J 6 bases; nucleotides not matched to a gene: 6. Germline V gives CDR1 GTSNPN, CDR2 SVGIG (reference sequence). The CDR3 consists of 12 residues. CDR3 sequence: CAFGQGVDTQYF. CDR3 DNA: TGTGCCTTCGGACAGGGAGTGGATACGCAGTATTTT.

The CDR3 DNA reads TGCAGCGGGGTTGGGGTTTTTTCCGAGCAGTACTTC. It is translated as CSGVGVFSEQYF. The chain recombines TRBV29-1 with TRBJ2-7, with D hard to call. CDR3 length equals 12 residues. The germline V gene encodes CDR1 SQVTM and CDR2 ANQGSEA. Trimming removed 7 bases from V and 6 bases from J, with 16 bases in between.

The V gene is TRBV5-6, the J gene TRBJ2-7; 7 bases match TRBD1. CDR1 is SGHDT and CDR2 is YYEEEE in the germline V gene. Trimming cost V 3 bases and J 4 bases; bases outside gene matches: 16. The CDR3 runs to 17 residues. CDR3 DNA: TGTGCCAGCAGCTCCGGGGTAGGGGTAGGGGGCGTATACGAGCAGTACTTC. It specifies CASSSGVGVGGVYEQYF.

The chain carries TRBV2 and TRBJ2-6, with 8 bases matching TRBD1. J gave up 2 bases and V 3 bases, and 9 bases lay outside the gene matches. The germline CDR1 and CDR2 sequences are SNHLY and FYNNEI. The CDR3 has 18 amino acids. CDR3 nucleotide sequence: TGTGCCAGCAGTGACAGGGGGCGAGTCCGCCCTGGGGCCAACGTCCTGACTTTC. Residues: CASSDRGRVRPGANVLTF. Together with reference TRBV2 and TRBJ2-6, the CDR3 gives the full variable domain: EPEVTQTPSHQVTQMGQEVILRCVPISNHLYFYWYRQILGQKVEFLVSFYNNEISEKSEIFDDQFSVERPDGSNFTLKIRSTKLEDSAMYFCASSDRGRVRPGANVLTFGAGSRLTVL.

The V and J genes are TRBV30 and TRBJ2-7, with D possibly being TRBD2 (6 bases). V was trimmed by 2 bases and J by 0 bases, leaving 14 bases between them. The CDR3 is 15 amino acids. From germline, CDR1 is GTSNPN and CDR2 SVGIG (reference sequence). As DNA, the CDR3 is TGTGCCTGGAGTCGCACGGGACTCAGCTCCTACGAGCAGTACTTC. Its translation: CAWSRTGLSSYEQYF.

This chain links TRBV27 with TRBJ1-1, with TRBD1 as a possible D gene (5 bases). Germline V gene sequence: CDR1 MNHEY, CDR2 SMNVEV (reference sequence). The CDR3 has 13 amino acids. V lost 7 bases and J 4 bases, leaving 13 bases between the germline ends. In DNA form, the CDR3 reads TGTGCCAGCAACCCACTGGGGGGCACTGAAGCTTTCTTT. It codes for CASNPLGGTEAFF.

The chain employs TRBV29-1 and TRBJ2-3; 9 bases are shared with TRBD2. Germline trimming cut 3 bases from V and 0 bases from J; bases unmatched to any gene: 4. The germline V gene encodes CDR1 SQVTM and CDR2 ANQGSEA. This CDR3 is 15 amino acids long. In nucleotides, the CDR3 is TGCAGCGTTGATTCTAGCGGGATCAGCACAGATACGCAGTATTTT. Encoded protein: CSVDSSGISTDTQYF.

This clone was seen only a few times. The chain is built from TRBV29-1 and TRBJ1-4; TRBD1 is a possible D gene (5 bases). Germline-derived CDR1 and CDR2 are SQVTM and ANQGSEA. V lost 5 bases and J 0 bases, leaving 10 bases between the germline ends. The CDR3 contains 14 residues. The CDR3 nucleotides read TGCAGCGTTCGACAGTCGTCAACTAATGAAAAACTGTTTTTT. As protein: CSVRQSSTNEKLFF. The complete variable domain, with remaining parts taken from reference TRBV29-1 and TRBJ1-4, reads SAVISQKPSRDICQRGTSLTIQCQVDSQVTMMFWYRQQPGQSLTLIATANQGSEATYESGFVIDKFPISRPNLTFSTLTVSNMSPEDSSIYLCSVRQSSTNEKLFFGSGTQLSVL.

This clone has a handful of counts. The sample holds other DNA sequences that translate to the same CDR3. The chain recombines TRBV29-1 with TRBJ2-7; D may be TRBD2 (6 bases). This CDR3 is 10 amino acids long. Per the germline V gene, CDR1 is SQVTM and CDR2 is ANQGSEA. The V end was cut by 7 bases, the J end by 4 bases, with 8 bases between. The CDR3 protein is CSGGDYEQYF. CDR3 DNA: TGCAGCGGGGGGGATTACGAGCAGTACTTC.

The V and J genes are TRBV9 and TRBJ2-5; 12 bases fit TRBD2. The CDR3 spans 15 residues. V trimming: 0 bases; J trimming: 4 bases; junction bases outside the gene matches: 1. Per the germline V gene, CDR1 is SGDLS and CDR2 is YYNGEE. As DNA, the CDR3 is TGTGCCAGCAGCGTAGCACTAGCGGGAGGAGAGACCCAGTACTTC. This encodes CASSVALAGGETQYF.

DNA for the CDR3: TGCAGCGTTCTAAGGGAGTTGGACACTGAAGCTTTCTTT. Its protein product is CSVLRELDTEAFF. V is TRBV29-1 and J is TRBJ1-1; D not resolved. Trimming removed 5 bases from V and 3 bases from J, with 13 bases in between. The germline V gene encodes CDR1 SQVTM and CDR2 ANQGSEA. The CDR3 extends over 13 amino acids.

The V call is TRBV18, the J call TRBJ2-5; D is uncertain. With 1 base removed from V and 5 bases from J, the gap between germline ends came to 8 bases. Germline V CDR1 and CDR2: KGHSH, LQKENI. CDR3 length: 13 amino acids. The CDR3 spells CASSPHPIETQYF. In DNA form, the CDR3 reads TGTGCCAGCTCACCACATCCGATCGAGACCCAGTACTTC. Based on the CDR3 plus reference TRBV18 and TRBJ2-5, the full variable domain is NAGVMQNPRHLVRRRGQEARLRCSPMKGHSHVYWYRQLPEEGLKFMVYLQKENIIDESGMPKERFSAEFPKEGPSILRIQQVVRGDSAAYFCASSPHPIETQYFGPGTRLLVL.

The V gene is TRBV18, the J gene TRBJ1-5; D is uncertain. The CDR3 extends over 16 amino acids. V was shortened by 2 bases and J by 1 base, with 12 bases between the two germline ends. Germline CDR1 reads KGHSH; CDR2 reads LQKENI. The CDR3 nucleotides are TGTGCCAGCTCACCAACCGAGGGTTCCAGCAATCAGCCCCAGCATTTT. It translates to CASSPTEGSSNQPQHF. Together with reference TRBV18 and TRBJ1-5, the CDR3 gives the full variable domain: NAGVMQNPRHLVRRRGQEARLRCSPMKGHSHVYWYRQLPEEGLKFMVYLQKENIIDESGMPKERFSAEFPKEGPSILRIQQVVRGDSAAYFCASSPTEGSSNQPQHFGDGTRLSIL.